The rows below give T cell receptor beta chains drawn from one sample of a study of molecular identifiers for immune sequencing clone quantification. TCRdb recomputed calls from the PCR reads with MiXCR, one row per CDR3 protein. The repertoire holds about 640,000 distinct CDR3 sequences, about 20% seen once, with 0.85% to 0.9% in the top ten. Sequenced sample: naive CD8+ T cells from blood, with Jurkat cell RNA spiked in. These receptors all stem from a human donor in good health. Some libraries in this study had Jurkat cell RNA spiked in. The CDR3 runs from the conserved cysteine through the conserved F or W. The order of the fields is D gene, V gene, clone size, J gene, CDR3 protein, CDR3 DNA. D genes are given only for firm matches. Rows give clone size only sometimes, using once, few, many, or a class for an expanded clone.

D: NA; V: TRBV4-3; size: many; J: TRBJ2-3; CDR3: CASSQGTISTDTQYF; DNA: TGCGCCAGCAGCCAAGGGACTATTAGCACAGATACGCAGTATTTT
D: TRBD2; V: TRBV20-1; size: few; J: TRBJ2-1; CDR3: CSARLPRGSSYNEQFF; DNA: TGCAGTGCTAGGTTGCCGCGGGGGAGCTCCTACAATGAGCAGTTCTTC
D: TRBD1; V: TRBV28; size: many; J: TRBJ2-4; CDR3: CASSVTGVGAKNIQYF; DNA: TGTGCCAGCAGTGTGACAGGGGTAGGGGCCAAAAACATTCAGTACTTC
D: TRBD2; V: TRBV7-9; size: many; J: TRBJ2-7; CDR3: CASSLLADYEQYF; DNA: TGTGCCAGCAGCTTGCTAGCGGACTACGAGCAGTACTTC
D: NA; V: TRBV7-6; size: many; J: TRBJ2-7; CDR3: CASSYDRGLSYEQYF; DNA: TGTGCCAGCAGTTATGACAGGGGACTATCCTACGAGCAGTACTTC
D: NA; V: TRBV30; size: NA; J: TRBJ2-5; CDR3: CAWGALKTQYF; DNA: TGTGCCTGGGGGGCCCTGAAGACCCAGTACTTC
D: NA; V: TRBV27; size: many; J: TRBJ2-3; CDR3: CASSLIGGSTDTQYF; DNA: TGTGCCAGCAGTTTAATCGGGGGTAGCACAGATACGCAGTATTTT
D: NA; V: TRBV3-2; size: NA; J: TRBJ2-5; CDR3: CASSEAGQGEGTQYF; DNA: TGTGCCAGCAGCGAAGCCGGACAGGGCGAGGGGACCCAGTACTTC
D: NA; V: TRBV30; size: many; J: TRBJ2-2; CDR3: CAWAITGELFF; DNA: TGTGCCTGGGCTATCACCGGGGAGCTGTTTTTT
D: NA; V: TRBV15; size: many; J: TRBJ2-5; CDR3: CATSSPPSSVVTQYF; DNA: TGTGCCACCAGCTCACCCCCCAGTTCAGTGGTGACCCAGTACTTC
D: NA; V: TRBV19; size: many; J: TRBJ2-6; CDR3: CASSVISGANVLTF; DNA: TGTGCCAGTAGTGTGATATCTGGGGCCAACGTCCTGACTTTC